This TCR beta chain was sequenced during a study of blood T cell repertoires in COVID-19. Here immunoSEQ multiplex PCR was the method, and the copy in TCRdb shows in-frame clones only, minus some. The sample has about 200,000 clones; around 84% are singletons. After removal of 6 bases from V and 3 bases from J, the junction contained 4 bases not matched to a gene. The CDR3 loop spans 15 amino acids. The V gene's germline CDR1 is WSHSY and CDR2 SAAADI. Self-reported history from a screening survey and questionnaire set each donor's cohort. The sequence was obtained from a middle-aged woman with acute COVID-19. V usage is TRBV10-2 and J usage is TRBJ2-2, with 10 bases matching TRBD1. The sequencing sample was made of PBMCs or T cells enriched from blood (not recorded which). The chain's CDR3 is CASREDRGYTGELFF. The CDR3 nucleotides are TGCGCCAGCAGGGAGGACAGGGGGTACACCGGGGAGCTGTTTTTT.